This TCR beta chain was identified during a study of blood T cell repertoires in COVID-19. On the study more broadly: Donors in the United States, Italy and Spain gave samples during acute or convalescent COVID-19. PBMCs, B-cell-depleted T cells, or T cells provided the cDNA or gDNA that made up the material.

Repertoires were generated with immunoSEQ multiplex PCR, while TCRdb's copy carries only in-frame clones and drops some. The sample contains 250,000 to 350,000 clones, roughly 88% of which appear only once. Germline CDR1 reads SGHTA; CDR2 reads FQGNSA. Trimming removed 5 bases from V and 6 bases from J, with 16 bases in between. This CDR3 has 15 amino acids. This clone was found once. The rearrangement joins TRBV7-2 to TRBJ2-2; TRBD2 might be the D (5 bases). The sample consisted of peripheral blood. The TCR sequence derives from a woman between 25 and 40 years old with active or convalescent COVID-19. The CDR3 DNA is TGTGCCAGCAGCGCCCCGACCGGGGTCGCCGGGGAGCTGTTTTTT. The encoded protein is CASSAPTGVAGELFF.